This T cell receptor beta chain emerged from a study of identical twins. It was template switching that added a universal primer site, and there were unique molecular identifiers on the cDNA. MiXCR, applied by TCRdb to the 5' RACE reads, yields one record per CDR3 protein. The data show 640,000 or so distinct CDR3 sequences, less than 7% seen once. No donor was unhealthy or non-Caucasian. The CDR3 is 13 residues long. V shed 7 bases, J shed 6 bases, and the junction held 8 bases outside the gene matches. Germline values: CDR1 SQVTM, CDR2 ANQGSEA. This clonotype appeared many times. Sequenced: naive T cells sorted from blood. The V gene is TRBV29-1, the J gene TRBJ2-1, with 8 bases lining up with TRBD2. This TCR was recovered from a man younger than 35 in good health. The CDR3 DNA follows: TGCAGCGCCGGAGGACTAGCTGTCAATGAGCAGTTCTTC. Its protein product is CSAGGLAVNEQFF.